This T cell receptor beta chain comes out of a study of T-cell memory formation after mild COVID-19. Study-wide results and limits: Later expanders leaned toward CD4+, whereas clones contracting from day 15 to 85 were balanced CD4/CD8. CD4+ contracting clones were found mainly in CM and EM, and CD8+ ones in EMRA. Pre-infection memory held some responding clones, suggesting pre-existing cross-reactive T cells responded.

In the case of this clonotype: Antigen specificity is unknown.

There are 13 residues in the CDR3. Germline V lookup: CDR1 SNHLY, CDR2 FYNNEI. V was shortened by 8 bases and J by 5 bases, with 15 bases between the two germline ends. After 5'RACE with constant-segment primers, TCR alpha and TCR beta cDNA libraries carrying sample barcodes and UMIs were obtained. MiXCR was run by TCRdb on the 5' RACE reads, yielding one entry per CDR3 protein. Of more than 350,000 distinct CDR3 sequences in the sample, around 21% are singletons; the top ten hold around 12%. Source material: PBMCs or a T cell subset sorted from them (not recorded which). The rearrangement joins TRBV2 to TRBJ2-5; no reliable D call. The receptor was isolated from an adult woman who had mild COVID-19 (a few samples of this study predate the infection). Cell type and time point are not known. The CDR3 loop reads CASLVSNMETQYF. Written as DNA, the CDR3 is TGTGCCAGCTTAGTGAGTAACATGGAGACCCAGTACTTC.